Here is one T cell receptor (beta chain) with its context. Its antigen is still unknown. Base qualities are not provided; no much larger clone lies one nucleotide away. The CDR3 regions of human TCRbeta chains were subjected to immunosequencing. On the study's bioinformatics: TCRs in the repertoires were matched against a reference library of SARS-CoV-2-specific TCRs that had been generated with the MIRA antigen-specificity platform. Breadth meant the fraction of unique TCRs that were SARS-CoV-2-associated, whereas depth meant the fraction of total T cells that were SARS-CoV-2-associated. Using the MIRA data, each spike-specific TCR was assigned both to the spike region to which the TCR was reactive and to a CD4 or CD8 class. Log10-transformed breadth and depth values were compared by one-way ANOVA with Sidak's multiple comparisons tests. TCRdb stores this immuneACCESS table with in-frame sequences only. Part of the clones is absent; in the studies checked, under half of the shortfall reflects unresolved V genes, and no reason is known for the rest. V and J calls and clone size are those listed in that table; D and trimming were worked out from the DNA. The sample table shows some 64,000 clones, and 85% to 95% are seen once. In total, the top ten clones hold about 6% of the sample.

The CDR3 numbers 15 residues from cysteine through phenylalanine. The sequence is cut down to CDR3 DNA, 45 bases in frame from base 1. V was cut back by 0 bases and J by 0 bases, leaving a gap of 8 bases between them. The germline V gene (reference sequence) specifies LNHDA as CDR1 and SQIVND as CDR2. The sample comes from a study of T cell responses to AZD1222 COVID-19 vaccine (dated by TCRdb to about 2021). Regarding the research as a whole: TCR sequencing was performed for 230 to 250 trial participants, of whom around 210 were given two doses of AZD1222 and approximately 25 were given two doses of MenACWY control vaccine. Trial participants were enrolled by age into 18-55, 56-69 and 70-plus year subgroups, with around 150, 28 and 57 TCR-sequenced participants respectively. Points the paper makes about the study in general: Participants were mostly white British and included more females than males, and it was suggested by the authors that clonal diversity may have been underestimated. Conclusions about previously exposed vaccinees were limited because only 6 or 7 AZD1222 recipients were SARS-CoV-2 seropositive at baseline. In the small 56-69-year group, the increase in depth fell short of significance, most likely because of low power. Epitopes outside the regions mutated in the B.1.351 and B.1.1.7 variants were reportedly recognized by nearly half of the unique spike-specific TCRs. The vaccine-associated CD4 TCRs covered the entire spike protein, and the dominant responses fell in regions 160-218 and 743-854. No day 14 peak-response samples were available, so repertoires were characterized only after the peak T cell response. After two AZD1222 doses, spike-specific TCR breadth and depth were significantly higher than at day 0 and than in MenACWY recipients.

What the time point label conveys for this sample: about 28 days (+/-7) after the second vaccine dose. This specimen's treatment or condition label, per the study, means: meningococcal conjugate vaccine given as trial control. Vaccinee samples came from UK trials COV001 and COV002, including a single-blind randomized controlled phase 2/3 trial of AZD1222 (ChAdOx1 nCoV-19) in healthy adults. For TCRbeta chain sequencing, PBMC samples from trial participants were taken at day 0 and at day 28 after the second dose. The chain is made from TRBV19 and TRBJ1-1, with no D gene named confidently. The sequence came from an adult who received the MenACWY meningococcal vaccine as a control. The sample consisted of peripheral blood, taken 28 days after the second dose of the MenACWY control vaccine. The sequence in DNA is TGTGCCAGTAGTATAGATAGCGGGTTGAACACTGAAGCTTTCTTT. This sequence encodes CASSIDSGLNTEAFF.